The clone carrying this TCR beta chain appeared a few times. cDNA molecules, individually, were tagged with unique molecular identifiers. TCRdb re-called the 5' RACE reads through MiXCR, storing one row per CDR3 protein. The sample lists 40,000 to 60,000 distinct CDR3 sequences, over 5% occurring once. This specimen comes from a study of early T cells in non-severe SARS-CoV-2 infection. CDR3 length equals 15 residues. Germline V CDR1 and CDR2: SGHTA, FQGNSA. V lost 7 bases, J lost 3 bases, and 15 bases lay in between. The gene calls are TRBV7-2 and TRBJ1-4; a possible D gene is TRBD1 (6 bases). The specimen was whole blood, collected at baseline. The TCR originated in an adult who was a healthcare worker with PCR-confirmed SARS-CoV-2 infection or an uninfected control (not recorded which). CDR3 loop: CASTQRGGPNEKLFF. The DNA of the CDR3 is TGTGCCAGCACCCAACGGGGGGGCCCTAATGAAAAACTGTTTTTT.